Listed below are T cell receptor beta chains from one sample, sequenced in a study of blood T cell repertoires in COVID-19. Profiling relied on immunoSEQ multiplex PCR, and the TCRdb table lists in-frame clones only, not all of them. Of fewer than 200,000 clones in the sample, about 86% are singletons; the top ten hold approximately 7.3%. The sequenced sample was PBMCs or T cells enriched from blood (not recorded which). These receptors were collected from a man between 45 and 60 years old who had recovered from COVID-19. CDR3s include the opening cysteine and the closing phenylalanine or tryptophan. Fields, in order: J gene, CDR3 length, D gene, clone size, V gene, CDR3 protein, CDR3 DNA. The D gene is left open where the match is weak. Where a row states a size, it is once, few, many or the class of an expanded clone; other rows omit it.

TRBJ1-1,14,.,.,TRBV27,CASSLSRADTEAFF,TGTGCCAGCAGTTTATCGAGGGCCGACACTGAAGCTTTCTTT
TRBJ2-3,16,TRBD2,.,TRBV27,CASSPRSGGYTDTQYF,TGTGCCAGCAGCCCGCGGAGCGGGGGATACACAGATACGCAGTATTTT
TRBJ2-3,16,TRBD1,once,TRBV9,CASSEGQPPSTDTQYF,TGTGCCAGCAGCGAGGGACAGCCACCTAGCACAGATACGCAGTATTTT
TRBJ1-2,17,TRBD1,once,TRBV6-6,CASSREKTGKIVSGYTF,TGTGCCAGCAGTCGAGAAAAGACAGGGAAGATCGTGTCTGGCTACACCTTC
TRBJ1-2,14,TRBD1,.,TRBV7-2,CASSNTGVGYGYTF,TGTGCCAGCAGCAATACAGGGGTTGGCTATGGCTACACCTTC
TRBJ2-7,15,.,.,TRBV6-1,CASSETPGQFYEQYF,TGTGCCAGCAGTGAAACCCCAGGGCAATTCTACGAGCAGTACTTC
TRBJ2-7,17,TRBD1,.,TRBV2,CASSPGMAGQGAYEQYF,TGTGCCAGCAGTCCCGGAATGGCGGGACAGGGAGCCTACGAGCAGTACTTC
TRBJ1-1,13,TRBD1,.,TRBV19,CASSIQGDTEAFF,TGTGCCAGTAGTATTCAGGGGGACACTGAAGCTTTCTTT
TRBJ1-4,15,.,.,TRBV7-9,CASSLAPGQGGQLFF,TGTGCCAGCAGCTTAGCCCCGGGCCAGGGCGGACAACTGTTTTTT
TRBJ1-3,14,.,.,TRBV4-1,CASSQGQVGNTIYF,TGCGCCAGCAGCCAAGGACAGGTGGGGAACACCATATATTTT
TRBJ2-2,16,.,.,TRBV3-1/TRBV3-2,CASSQEWGGRTGELFF,TGTGCCAGCAGCCAAGAGTGGGGGGGCCGGACCGGGGAGCTGTTTTTT
TRBJ2-2,19,TRBD2,.,TRBV4-1,CASSQAGGLAGPNTGELFF,TGCGCCAGCAGCCAAGCAGGGGGACTAGCGGGGCCTAACACCGGGGAGCTGTTTTTT
TRBJ1-5,15,.,.,TRBV30,CAWSGVNGHNQPQHF,TGTGCCTGGAGTGGCGTCAACGGTCACAATCAGCCCCAGCATTTT
TRBJ1-6,13,.,.,TRBV4-1,CASRMGGNSPLHF,TGCGCCAGCAGGATGGGGGGAAATTCACCCCTCCACTTT
TRBJ2-7,15,.,.,TRBV18,CASSSPGGDSYEQYF,TGTGCCAGCTCGTCTCCCGGGGGAGACTCCTACGAGCAGTACTTC
TRBJ1-2,13,.,once,TRBV3-1/TRBV3-2,CASSPTRGYGYTF,TGTGCCAGCAGCCCTACACGGGGGTATGGCTACACCTTC
TRBJ1-1,16,.,.,TRBV19,CASSIRGTLIDTEAFF,TGTGCCAGTAGTATAAGGGGGACCCTAATCGATACTGAAGCTTTCTTT
TRBJ2-1,14,TRBD1,few,TRBV11-2,CASSSNQGANEQFF,TGTGCCAGCAGCTCCAACCAGGGGGCGAATGAGCAGTTCTTC
TRBJ1-6,14,TRBD1,.,TRBV18,CASSPQGQNSPLHF,TGTGCCAGCTCACCACAGGGACAGAATTCACCCCTCCACTTT
TRBJ2-7,13,TRBD2,few,TRBV6-5,CASRTSGTYEQYF,TGTGCCAGCAGGACTAGCGGAACCTACGAGCAGTACTTC
TRBJ2-1,18,.,.,TRBV7-2,CASSLARDRGKYYNEQFF,TGTGCCAGCAGCTTAGCCCGTGACCGGGGGAAGTACTACAATGAGCAGTTCTTC
TRBJ2-7,16,TRBD1,.,TRBV7-8,CASSLVRRTGEYEQYF,TGTGCCAGCAGCTTAGTTAGACGGACAGGAGAATACGAGCAGTACTTC
TRBJ1-3,14,.,.,TRBV9,CASSGTHSGNTIYF,TGTGCCAGCAGCGGTACTCACTCTGGAAACACCATATATTTT
TRBJ1-5,16,.,.,TRBV4-2,CASSQDWARESQPQHF,TGTGCCAGCAGCCAAGATTGGGCCCGGGAGAGTCAGCCCCAGCATTTT
TRBJ1-4,15,TRBD1,.,TRBV6-5,CASKKDRATNEKLFF,TGTGCCAGCAAGAAAGACAGGGCTACTAATGAAAAACTGTTTTTT
TRBJ1-1,15,.,.,TRBV11-3,CASSLALGGNTEAFF,TGTGCCAGCAGCTTAGCACTAGGCGGTAACACTGAAGCTTTCTTT
TRBJ2-3,17,TRBD2,once,TRBV15,CATSRSSLAGSTDTQYF,TGTGCCACCAGCAGATCCTCCTTAGCGGGGAGCACAGATACGCAGTATTTT
TRBJ1-2,14,TRBD1,.,TRBV18,CASSPMDRYYGYTF,TGTGCCAGCTCACCTATGGACAGGTACTATGGCTACACCTTC
TRBJ2-7,14,.,.,TRBV6-5,CASRQASASYEQYF,TGTGCCAGCAGACAGGCCTCGGCCAGCTACGAGCAGTACTTC
TRBJ2-1,14,.,.,TRBV3-1/TRBV3-2,CASSRGGNYNEQFF,TGTGCCAGCAGCAGGGGGGGGAACTACAATGAGCAGTTCTTC
TRBJ1-1,14,.,.,TRBV19,CASRTTGRTGEAFF,TGTGCCAGTAGAACGACAGGCAGGACCGGCGAAGCTTTCTTT
TRBJ2-6,14,.,.,TRBV5-1,CASSLAGGANVLTF,TGCGCCAGCAGCTTGGCGGGAGGGGCCAACGTCCTGACTTTC
TRBJ2-2,15,.,.,TRBV7-7,CASSSSGLLTGELFF,TGTGCTAGCAGCTCCTCGGGACTCCTCACCGGGGAGCTGTTTTTT
TRBJ2-3,15,.,.,TRBV3-1/TRBV3-2,CASSQAPGVKGTQYF,TGTGCCAGCAGCCAAGCCCCCGGGGTGAAAGGTACGCAGTATTTT
TRBJ2-7,15,.,.,TRBV15,CATSRAGSGSYEQYF,TGTGCCACCAGCAGAGCAGGGTCAGGTTCCTACGAGCAGTACTTC
TRBJ1-2,15,.,.,TRBV3-1/TRBV3-2,CASRQRSGGSYGYTF,TGTGCCAGCAGACAACGGTCGGGGGGCTCTTATGGCTACACCTTC
TRBJ1-1,12,.,.,TRBV12-3/TRBV12-4,CASSQGPLRAFF,TGTGCCAGCAGTCAGGGCCCTTTGAGAGCTTTCTTT
TRBJ1-5,17,.,.,TRBV27,CASSLSAPGFGNQPQHF,TGTGCCAGCAGTTTATCGGCCCCCGGGTTCGGTAATCAGCCCCAGCATTTT
TRBJ2-7,14,.,.,TRBV7-9,CASSLVGASYEQYF,TGTGCCAGCAGCTTAGTAGGGGCCTCCTACGAGCAGTACTTC
TRBJ2-1,14,TRBD2,.,TRBV13,CASSRAGGRGEQFF,TGTGCCAGCAGCCGAGCGGGGGGGCGTGGTGAGCAGTTCTTC
TRBJ2-5,15,.,.,TRBV6-2/TRBV6-3,CASSYHQAAQETQYF,TGTGCCAGCAGTTACCACCAGGCTGCACAAGAGACCCAGTACTTC